This T cell receptor beta chain was captured in a study of cytomegalovirus exposure and HLA in healthy donors. Whole-study results and caveats: In a later analysis, an Asian-associated ancestry cluster reportedly showed fewer N-insertions than the roughly 730-donor mean.

This CDR3 has 16 residues. The trim removed 3 bases at V and 0 bases at J, leaving 9 bases unmatched. Germline V gene data show CDR1 as SGHNT and CDR2 as YYREEE (reference sequence). PCR used 60 Vbeta primers and 13 Jbeta primers. Clones were sequenced by immunoSEQ multiplex PCR, and TCRdb holds only the in-frame ones, with some missing. In the table there are hundreds of thousands of clones, around 80% of which are singletons. This clone came up once. What it binds is not known. Healthy bone marrow donors supplied every sample. The sequence came from a man aged 40-55 years in good health and CMV-seronegative. Sequenced material: PBMCs. The rearrangement uses TRBV5-4 and TRBJ2-7, with 7 bases fitting TRBD2. CDR3 amino acids: CASSSGLSKYSYEQYF. The CDR3 region has the DNA TGTGCCAGCAGCTCGGGACTATCAAAATACTCCTACGAGCAGTACTTC.